This note documents a single T cell receptor beta chain sequence. Its target is unknown. The data stem from a study of OX40 agonist ivuxolimab in advanced cancers. Study-level background: Melanoma, hepatocellular carcinoma, head and neck or renal cell cancer occurred in dose-escalation patients. Averaging roughly 60 years in age, with a range of about 23 to 79, the cohort was more than 75% male.

The V end lost 0 bases, the J end lost 4 bases, and 18 bases lay between the germline ends. In germline, CDR1 is LGHNA, CDR2 YSLEER. This CDR3 comprises 17 residues. Study-level points and caveats: Near-lowest levels of clonal expansion characterized partial responders at 0.1-3.0 mg/kg. Doses of 0.1 to 3.0 mg/kg were accompanied by clonal expansion of CD4+ and CD8+ blood T cells by week 6.

Generated by immunoSEQ multiplex PCR, the TCRdb table keeps only in-frame clones and is missing some. This sample has 35,000 to 40,000 clones, with less than 85% found just once. The TCR originated in an adult with an advanced solid tumor such as melanoma, head and neck, liver or kidney cancer. This sample comprised CD4+ or CD8+ T cells sorted from blood, obtained in a trial of the OX40 agonist ivuxolimab. This chain uses TRBV4-3 with TRBJ1-1, with D possibly matching TRBD1 (6 bases). CDR3 DNA: TGCGCCAGCAGCCAAGAAAGTTATGATCGAGGGGGCACTGAAGCTTTCTTT. As protein: CASSQESYDRGGTEAFF.